The text below deals with one TCR beta chain. The target antigen is unknown. This CDR3 contains 15 residues. From germline, CDR1 is SNHLY and CDR2 FYNNEI. Deletions cut 3 bases from V and 2 bases from J, with 8 bases between. Profiling relied on immunoSEQ multiplex PCR, and the TCRdb table lists in-frame clones only, not all of them. In the table there are 250,000 to 400,000 clones, approximately 86% of which are singletons. The sample belongs to a study of cytomegalovirus exposure and HLA in healthy donors. Regarding the study as a whole: Published work reported that the classifier diagnosed cytomegalovirus status with high specificity and sensitivity. In vitro testing confirmed three CMV-associated chains as specific for CMV antigens.

The sample consisted of PBMCs. The V call is TRBV2, the J call TRBJ2-6; the D is unclear. This clonotype was obtained from a man aged 30 to 39 in good health and CMV-seronegative. In nucleotides, the CDR3 is TGTGCCAGCAGTGATCCCTTAGCTGGGGCCAACGTCCTGACTTTC. This encodes CASSDPLAGANVLTF.